A single sample is the source of the 23 T cell receptor beta chains below, sequenced in a study of blood T cell repertoires in COVID-19. Sequenced by immunoSEQ multiplex PCR; TCRdb stores in-frame clones only, minus some. The sample shows 50,000 to 65,000 clones, 80% to 90% of them seen only once. Sequenced: peripheral blood. The source is a man aged 55 to 70 with acute or convalescent COVID-19.

This CDR3 is CASNDNRGTDTQYF. In DNA, the CDR3 is TGCGCCAGCAATGATAACAGGGGCACAGATACGCAGTATTTT. This chain links TRBV5-1 with TRBJ2-3; a weak D match, TRBD1 (6 bases). The ends were cut back, 6 bases at V and 1 base at J, with 12 bases in the middle. CDR1 is SGHRS and CDR2 is YFSETQ in the germline V gene. CDR3 length equals 14 residues.

CDR3: CASSQDVTSGREQYF. CDR3 bases: TGTGCCAGCAGCCAAGACGTGACTAGCGGGAGGGAGCAGTACTTC. The V and J genes are TRBV3-1 (or the pseudogene TRBV3-2) and TRBJ2-7; TRBD2 matches at 13 bases. Germline-derived CDR1 and CDR2 are LGHDT and YNNKEL (reference sequence). The CDR3 spans 15 residues. Trimming cost V 0 bases and J 7 bases; bases outside gene matches: 3.

The rearrangement uses TRBV29-1 and TRBJ1-3; D call uncertain. The CDR3 sequence is 11 residues long. Looked up from germline, CDR1 is SQVTM and CDR2 is ANQGSEA. Trimming stripped 7 bases from V and 9 bases from J, with 13 bases between. CDR3 protein: CSATVSGTIYF. CDR3 nucleotide sequence: TGCAGCGCGACGGTCAGCGGCACCATATATTTT. Together with reference TRBV29-1 and TRBJ1-3, the CDR3 gives the full variable domain: SAVISQKPSRDICQRGTSLTIQCQVDSQVTMMFWYRQQPGQSLTLIATANQGSEATYESGFVIDKFPISRPNLTFSTLTVSNMSPEDSSIYLCSATVSGTIYFGEGSWLTVV.

The rearrangement uses TRBV18 and TRBJ1-2; D remains ambiguous. Germline V gene lookup returns CDR1 KGHSH and CDR2 LQKENI. There are 14 residues in the CDR3. Trimming took off 3 bases at V and 3 bases at J, with 11 bases between the two ends. The CDR3 DNA reads TGTGCCAGCTCACCTGGGCCAGAGTACTATGGCTACACCTTC. As protein: CASSPGPEYYGYTF.

The chain employs TRBV5-1 and TRBJ2-3, with 7 nucleotides matching TRBD1. Unmatched junction bases numbered 13, after V lost 2 bases and J lost 1 base. The CDR3 is 18 amino acids. Per the germline V gene, CDR1 is SGHRS and CDR2 is YFSETQ. The CDR3 nucleotides read TGCGCCAGCAGCTTCACGATGCCGACAGGGAGCCGCACAGATACGCAGTATTTT. Its translation is CASSFTMPTGSRTDTQYF.

V is TRBV2 and J is TRBJ2-7; possible D gene TRBD1, 6 bases. The CDR3 sequence is 14 residues long. Trimming removed 7 bases at V and 7 bases at J, with 20 bases between. Germline loops: CDR1 SNHLY, CDR2 FYNNEI. The chain's CDR3 is CASTLGPSQGEQYF. The CDR3, as DNA: TGTGCCAGCACCCTGGGTCCTAGTCAGGGGGAGCAGTACTTC.

This clone appeared a single time. The chain couples TRBV10-3 to TRBJ1-1; TRBD1 matches at 12 bases. The V gene's germline CDR1 is ENHRY and CDR2 SYGVKD. The CDR3 length is 16 residues. Trimming at V came to 6 bases and at J to 4 bases, leaving 9 bases not matched to a gene. This chain's CDR3 is CAISRDRGLSGTEAFF. The CDR3 nucleotides are TGTGCCATCAGCCGGGACAGGGGGCTTAGCGGCACTGAAGCTTTCTTT.

This chain uses TRBV13 with TRBJ2-7; 7 bases are shared with TRBD1. V lost 5 bases, J lost 6 bases, and 4 bases stayed unmatched. The CDR3 is made up of 12 amino acids. Germline CDR1 is PRHDT and CDR2 is FYEKMQ (reference sequence). The CDR3 DNA sequence: TGTGCCAGCAGCCCCCGGGACAGCGAGCAGTACTTC. Its translation: CASSPRDSEQYF.

The CDR3 region is CASSRSPWDSPFGGYTF. CDR3 DNA: TGCGCCAGCAGCCGATCGCCCTGGGACAGCCCCTTCGGTGGCTACACCTTC. The V call is TRBV4-1, the J call TRBJ1-2, with TRBD1 identical over 7 bases. With V trimmed by 4 bases and J by 7 bases, 18 bases remained unmatched. Germline V gene sequence: CDR1 MGHRA, CDR2 YSYEKL. The CDR3 contains 17 residues.

The chain employs TRBV6-5 and TRBJ1-5; D might be TRBD1 (5 bases). This CDR3 region has 15 residues. CDR1 and CDR2 (germline): MNHEY, SVGAGI. V lost 8 bases and J lost 3, with 17 bases in between. CDR3 sequence reads: CASLGDGGFNQPQHF. CDR3 DNA sequence: TGTGCCAGCTTGGGGGACGGGGGTTTCAATCAGCCCCAGCATTTT.

This chain uses TRBV4-1 with TRBJ2-1, with TRBD1 as a possible D gene (5 bases). CDR1 and CDR2 (germline): MGHRA, YSYEKL. CDR3 length equals 12 residues. Trimming left V 1 base short and J 12 bases short, with 10 bases between. The CDR3 sequence: CASSQGGRGQFF. CDR3 nucleotide sequence: TGCGCCAGCAGCCAAGGGGGTAGGGGGCAGTTCTTC.

V and J are TRBV30 and TRBJ1-1; tentatively, D is TRBD1 (5 bases). This CDR3 comprises 12 residues. The germline V gene encodes CDR1 GTSNPN and CDR2 SVGIG (reference sequence). Trimming removed 1 base at V and 5 bases at J, with 8 bases between. The CDR3 spells CAWSGQRTEAFF. In nucleotides, the CDR3 is TGTGCCTGGAGTGGACAGAGAACTGAAGCTTTCTTT.

The chain has TRBV19 and TRBJ1-5, with a weak D call TRBD1 (6 bases). CDR1 is LNHDA, CDR2 SQIVND, per germline (reference sequence). The CDR3 is made up of 15 amino acids. Trimming removed 7 bases from V and 5 bases from J, with 18 bases in between. CDR3 nucleotides: TGTGCCAGTAAAGGGAGCACAGGGTCCGATCAGCCCCAGCATTTT. Translation: CASKGSTGSDQPQHF.

This chain uses TRBV7-2 with TRBJ1-1, with TRBD1 matching 8 bases. This CDR3 contains 15 residues. CDR1 is SGHTA, CDR2 FQGNSA, per germline. V lost 5 bases to trimming and J lost 0 bases; unmatched junction nucleotides: 5. The CDR3 sequence is CASSLQGGLNTEAFF. Written as DNA, the CDR3 is TGTGCCAGCAGCCTACAGGGGGGACTGAACACTGAAGCTTTCTTT.

The chain combines TRBV10-3 with TRBJ2-1; TRBD2 matches 9 bases. Germline assignment: CDR1 ENHRY and CDR2 SYGVKD. J gave up 6 bases and V 0 bases, and 9 bases lay outside the gene matches. There are 17 residues in the CDR3. The CDR3 DNA is TGTGCCATCAGTGAGTCATCGGCGGGAGGGAGGGGCAATGAGCAGTTCTTC. Its protein is CAISESSAGGRGNEQFF.

The chain links TRBV5-1 to TRBJ1-6; 9 nucleotides line up with TRBD1. The CDR3 runs 15 residues. The ends lost 0 bases at V and 13 bases at J; junction bases unmatched: 8. Germline CDR1 reads SGHRS; CDR2 reads YFSETQ. The CDR3 loop reads CASSLEGQGITPLHF. CDR3 nucleotide sequence: TGCGCCAGCAGCTTGGAGGGACAGGGTATAACCCCCCTCCACTTT.

The J gene is TRBJ2-1, the V gene TRBV27; perhaps TRBD2 as D (5 bases). V lost 1 base and J lost 8, with 12 bases in between. This CDR3 spans 14 amino acids. Per the germline V gene, CDR1 is MNHEY and CDR2 is SMNVEV (reference sequence). This CDR3 is CASSLFGVGDEQFF. DNA of the CDR3: TGTGCCAGCAGTTTATTCGGCGTCGGGGATGAGCAGTTCTTC.

The rearrangement links TRBV27 to TRBJ2-1; 7 bases are shared with TRBD1. The V and J ends lost 2 bases and 13 bases, in that order; junction bases with no gene match: 14. Germline CDR1 is MNHEY and CDR2 is SMNVEV (reference sequence). The CDR3 sequence is 15 residues long. The CDR3 bases are TGTGCCAGCAGTTTAGATACAGGGGAAGGAAGAAAACAGTTCTTC. This translates into CASSLDTGEGRKQFF.

The V and J genes are TRBV3-1 (or the pseudogene TRBV3-2) and TRBJ2-7; D remains unclear. Trimming shortened V by 1 base and J by 0 bases, and 13 bases separated the two germline ends. Germline CDR1 reads LGHDT; CDR2 reads YNNKEL (reference sequence). The CDR3 extends over 16 amino acids. This CDR3 is CASSQVFIRSSYEQYF. The DNA for the CDR3 is TGTGCCAGCAGCCAAGTCTTTATTCGGAGCTCCTACGAGCAGTACTTC.

The CDR3 reads CASSLISDYEQYF. DNA of the CDR3: TGCGCCAGCAGCTTGATCAGCGACTACGAGCAGTACTTC. V gene TRBV5-1 combines with J gene TRBJ2-7; no reliable D call. Trimming took off 1 base at V and 3 bases at J, with 8 bases between the two ends. CDR1 is SGHRS and CDR2 is YFSETQ in the germline V gene. The CDR3 covers 13 residues.

The rearrangement links TRBV10-1 to TRBJ1-1, with TRBD1 as a possible D gene (6 bases). CDR1 and CDR2 from the germline V gene are WNHNN and SYGVQD (reference sequence). This CDR3 comprises 15 residues. Trimming removed 2 bases at V and 2 bases at J, with 12 bases between. CDR3 residues: CASSEKTGDNTEAFF. The DNA for the CDR3 is TGCGCCAGCAGTGAGAAGACAGGCGATAACACTGAAGCTTTCTTT.

The chain links TRBV28 to TRBJ1-5, with D unresolved. The length of the CDR3 is 13 residues. Germline CDR1 MDHEN, CDR2 SYDVKM. The V gene lost 5 bases and the J gene lost 0 bases, with 5 bases spanning the gap. The DNA of the CDR3 is TGTGCCAGCAGTCAAAATAGCAATCAGCCCCAGCATTTT. Its protein product is CASSQNSNQPQHF.

The J gene is TRBJ1-5, the V gene TRBV28; tentative D call: TRBD1 (6 bases). Germline V lookup: CDR1 MDHEN, CDR2 SYDVKM. This CDR3 contains 13 residues. V was clipped by 6 bases and J by 6 bases, with 12 bases between them. The CDR3 sequence is CASRDSAGQPQHF. The DNA for the CDR3 is TGTGCCAGCAGGGACAGCGCCGGTCAGCCCCAGCATTTT. Complete variable domain (other parts from reference TRBV28 and TRBJ1-5): DVKVTQSSRYLVKRTGEKVFLECVQDMDHENMFWYRQDPGLGLRLIYFSYDVKMKEKGDIPEGYSVSREKKERFSLILESASTNQTSMYLCASRDSAGQPQHFGDGTRLSIL.